This T cell receptor (beta chain) was captured by sequencing in a study of beta chain features in type 1 diabetes. Whole-study results and caveats: PCR, the amplification step, might favor shorter templates, equally in patients and controls. Moderately but significantly shorter TCRB CDR3s were found in Type 1 diabetes patients in all four CD4+ subsets.

Notes on this clone: Its antigen remains unknown.

Of the isolated RNA, all was reverse transcribed, and so the sequenced material was expressed TCRB transcripts. Assay used: immunoSEQ multiplex PCR; TCRdb lists only in-frame clones, some missing. The data contain about 930,000 clones, 17% of them singletons. V lost 8 bases to trimming and J lost 5 bases, with 12 bases between them. CDR3 length: 12 residues. Germline lookup yields CDR1 SNHLY and CDR2 FYNNEI. The sequence was collected from a woman aged 18-35 years in good health. The specimen was naive CD4+ T cells from blood. The chain links TRBV2 to TRBJ2-5; D remains ambiguous. The CDR3 reads CASRWVAETQYF. CDR3 nucleotide sequence: TGTGCCAGCCGCTGGGTTGCCGAGACCCAGTACTTC.